The 23 T cell receptor beta chains listed next were all sequenced from one sample in a study of T cells after yellow fever vaccination. TCRdb re-derived calls from the 5' RACE reads in MiXCR, one entry per CDR3 protein. The table lists just under 600,000 distinct CDR3 sequences, approximately 13% of them singletons. The sample consisted of PBMCs, taken on the day of the yellow fever booster vaccination. The receptors here all came from a man aged 25 to 40 who received the YFV17D yellow fever vaccine.

This sequence joins TRBV14 and TRBJ2-2, with 8 nucleotides matching TRBD1. The junction had 7 bases not matched to a gene; V was cut back by 5 bases and J by 5 bases. The germline CDR1 and CDR2 sequences are SGHDN and FVKESK. The CDR3 runs to 15 residues. The CDR3 loop reads CASSNRQGLTGELFF. The CDR3 DNA follows: TGTGCCAGCAGCAACAGACAGGGGTTAACCGGGGAGCTGTTTTTT. Looking up the rest from reference TRBV14 and TRBJ2-2 gives the full variable domain: EAGVTQFPSHSVIEKGQTVTLRCDPISGHDNLYWYRRVMGKEIKFLLHFVKESKQDESGMPNNRFLAERTGGTYSTLKVQPAELEDSGVYFCASSNRQGLTGELFFGEGSRLTVL.

The chain employs TRBV15 and TRBJ2-6; no firm D call. Per germline, CDR1 LNHNV and CDR2 YYDKDF (reference sequence). CDR3 length equals 15 residues. The V end was cut by 1 base, the J end by 3 bases, with 7 bases between. Written as DNA, the CDR3 is TGTGCCACCAGCAGAGGTGGGGTTGGGGCCAACGTCCTGACTTTC. Translated, it gives CATSRGGVGANVLTF.

The chain uses TRBV27 and TRBJ1-1; D remains unclear. CDR1 is MNHEY and CDR2 is SMNVEV in the germline V gene (reference sequence). V was trimmed by 2 bases and J by 1 base, leaving 5 bases between them. The CDR3 totals 13 residues. Here the CDR3 DNA reads TGTGCCAGCAGTTTAATTAGGAACACTGAAGCTTTCTTT. Translating it yields CASSLIRNTEAFF.

The sample holds a few counts of this clonotype. The chain has TRBV7-6 and TRBJ2-7, with 7 bases aligning to TRBD2. Unmatched junction bases numbered 8, after V lost 1 base and J lost 5 bases. The CDR3 has 15 amino acids. CDR1 and CDR2 from the germline V gene are SGHVS and FNYEAQ. CDR3 protein: CASSLGREMFDEQYF. The CDR3 nucleotides read TGTGCCAGCAGCTTAGGGCGGGAGATGTTCGACGAGCAGTACTTC.

This clonotype was observed a handful of times. The V and J genes are TRBV28 and TRBJ2-5; a possible D gene is TRBD1 (7 bases). This CDR3 is built from 14 residues. The germline CDR1 and CDR2 sequences are MDHEN and SYDVKM. V dropped 6 bases and J dropped 2 bases, with 13 bases sitting between them. The DNA of the CDR3 is TGTGCCAGCAGGTCCCAGGGGGGACAAGAGACCCAGTACTTC. Protein product: CASRSQGGQETQYF. Full variable domain (outside the CDR3, taken from reference TRBV28 and TRBJ2-5): DVKVTQSSRYLVKRTGEKVFLECVQDMDHENMFWYRQDPGLGLRLIYFSYDVKMKEKGDIPEGYSVSREKKERFSLILESASTNQTSMYLCASRSQGGQETQYFGPGTRLLVL.

Only a few counts were recorded for this clonotype. The chain joins TRBV20-1 to TRBJ2-1, with 7 nucleotides matching TRBD2. The junction had 8 bases not matched to a gene; V was cut back by 7 bases and J by 8 bases. The CDR3 loop spans 12 amino acids. From germline, CDR1 is DFQATT and CDR2 SNEGSKA (reference sequence). In DNA form, the CDR3 reads TGCAGTGGATGGGACTATAGCGATGAGCAGTTCTTC. It encodes CSGWDYSDEQFF.

The rearrangement joins TRBV7-2 to TRBJ1-4; D is possibly TRBD1 (5 bases). The ends were cut back, 5 bases at V and 8 bases at J, with 15 bases in the middle. The CDR3 runs to 14 residues. CDR1 SGHTA and CDR2 FQGNSA come from the germline V gene. The CDR3 loop reads CASSRQSYREKLFF. As DNA, the CDR3 is TGTGCCAGCAGCCGACAGAGCTACCGGGAAAAACTGTTTTTT.

Ten or more counts support this clonotype. The CDR3 spells CASSRRGQYEQYF. CDR3 in DNA: TGTGCCAGCAGTCGCAGGGGGCAATACGAGCAGTACTTC. This chain uses TRBV6-1 with TRBJ2-7; 8 bases map to TRBD1. The CDR3 runs 13 residues. Looked up from germline, CDR1 is MNHNS and CDR2 is SASEGT. With V trimmed by 5 bases and J by 4 bases, 4 bases remained unmatched.

This clonotype appeared a few times. The gene calls are TRBV6-5 and TRBJ2-7; no firm D call. CDR3 size: 14 residues. From germline, CDR1 is MNHEY and CDR2 SVGAGI. Trimming cost V 0 bases and J 0 bases, with 6 bases left between them. The CDR3 DNA reads as TGTGCCAGCAGTTACTCGCTGTACTCCTACGAGCAGTACTTC. Encoded protein: CASSYSLYSYEQYF.

This clonotype was counted a few times. V is TRBV6-2 or TRBV6-3 and J is TRBJ2-3; D is perhaps TRBD1 (6 bases). CDR1 and CDR2 (germline): MNHEY, SVGEGT. Trimming left V 4 bases short and J 6 bases short, with 17 bases between. CDR3 length: 15 residues. The CDR3 reads CASSLTTTGLDTQYF. The CDR3 region has the DNA TGTGCCAGCAGTTTAACGACTACAGGGCTGGATACGCAGTATTTT.

This chain uses TRBV29-1 with TRBJ2-7, with 7 nucleotides matching TRBD2. The CDR3 loop spans 15 amino acids. Trimming at V came to 1 base and at J to 4 bases, leaving 10 bases not matched to a gene. In germline, CDR1 is SQVTM, CDR2 ANQGSEA. The CDR3 nucleotides are TGCAGCGTTGAAGGTTGGGAGGGTATGCTTTACGAGCAGTACTTC. Protein: CSVEGWEGMLYEQYF.

V gene TRBV3-1 combines with J gene TRBJ2-7; perhaps TRBD1 as D (6 bases). V was pared by 4 bases and J by 3 bases, with 10 bases between. The CDR3 spans 13 residues. Per the germline V gene, CDR1 is LGHDT and CDR2 is YNNKEL (reference sequence). The chain's CDR3 is CASSRTDFYEQYF. DNA for the CDR3: TGTGCCAGCAGCCGGACAGATTTCTACGAGCAGTACTTC.

This clonotype has only a few counts. The chain has TRBV11-2 and TRBJ1-6; D gene uncertain. Germline lookup yields CDR1 SGHAT and CDR2 FQNNGV. This CDR3 has 14 residues. V was cut by 4 bases and J by 7 bases, with 11 bases left in between. In DNA form, the CDR3 reads TGTGCCAGCAGCTCGGGTCGGATAAATTCACCCCTCCACTTT. This gives the protein CASSSGRINSPLHF.

This clonotype was observed a few times. The chain carries TRBV30 and TRBJ1-2, with D tentatively TRBD1 (5 bases). The CDR3 covers 16 residues. Germline V gene lookup returns CDR1 GTSNPN and CDR2 SVGIG (reference sequence). With 0 bases removed from V and 4 bases from J, the gap between germline ends came to 18 bases. CDR3 sequence: CAWSVSSQGPVYGYTF. Written as DNA, the CDR3 is TGTGCCTGGAGTGTATCGTCCCAGGGACCGGTCTATGGCTACACCTTC.

Ten or more counts support this clonotype. V is TRBV7-9 and J is TRBJ1-2; a weak D match, TRBD1 (6 bases). This CDR3 contains 13 residues. Germline assignment: CDR1 SEHNR and CDR2 FQNEAQ (reference sequence). V was shortened by 5 bases and J by 6 bases, with 13 bases between the two germline ends. In DNA form, the CDR3 reads TGTGCCAGCAGCCCTCGAGGGGGTGATGGCTACACCTTC. Protein product: CASSPRGGDGYTF.

This chain connects TRBV7-9 to TRBJ2-1, with 7 bases identical to TRBD2. J was trimmed by 7 bases and V by 4 bases; bases with no gene match: 13. Germline lookup yields CDR1 SEHNR and CDR2 FQNEAQ (reference sequence). This CDR3 is built from 16 residues. DNA for the CDR3: TGTGCCAGCAGCTCTCGAGTGCGGGAGTCTACGAATGAGCAGTTCTTC. This codes for CASSSRVRESTNEQFF.

The CDR3 sequence is CASSLGTDPSYEQYF. The CDR3 DNA is TGTGCCAGCTCACTTGGGACGGACCCCTCCTACGAGCAGTACTTC. The genes are TRBV18 and TRBJ2-7, with D perhaps assigned TRBD1 or TRBD2 (5 bases each). Germline CDR1 is KGHSH and CDR2 is LQKENI. V lost 4 bases and J lost 0, with 13 bases in between. CDR3 length: 15 amino acids.

In its sample, this clonotype was seen a few times. The chain combines TRBV5-1 with TRBJ2-3, with TRBD2 matching 8 bases. Losses at the gene ends were 3 bases for V and 5 bases for J; bases not matched to a gene: 8. This CDR3 is 15 amino acids long. Per germline, CDR1 SGHRS and CDR2 YFSETQ. The CDR3 loop is CASSSRGGRVDTQYF. CDR3 sequence (DNA): TGCGCCAGCAGCTCCCGGGGGGGCCGGGTAGATACGCAGTATTTT.

This clonotype was observed a few times. This sequence joins TRBV20-1 and TRBJ2-1; tentatively, D is TRBD2 (6 bases). The CDR3 contains 13 residues. Germline V lookup: CDR1 DFQATT, CDR2 SNEGSKA (reference sequence). The ends were cut back, 6 bases at V and 5 bases at J, with 14 bases in the middle. The CDR3 spells CSASRERDNEQFF. The CDR3 DNA reads TGCAGTGCGAGCCGGGAGAGGGACAATGAGCAGTTCTTC.

The chain couples TRBV19 to TRBJ1-4; no firm D call. Trimming shortened V by 2 bases and J by 4 bases, and 8 bases separated the two germline ends. Looked up from germline, CDR1 is LNHDA and CDR2 is SQIVND (reference sequence). This CDR3 contains 14 residues. Here the CDR3 DNA reads TGTGCCAGTAGTATAACAGTAATTAATGAAAAACTGTTTTTT. Translated, it gives CASSITVINEKLFF. Together with reference TRBV19 and TRBJ1-4, the CDR3 gives the full variable domain: DGGITQSPKYLFRKEGQNVTLSCEQNLNHDAMYWYRQDPGQGLRLIYYSQIVNDFQKGDIAEGYSVSREKKESFPLTVTSAQKNPTAFYLCASSITVINEKLFFGSGTQLSVL.

There are a few counts of this clonotype. The rearrangement uses TRBV10-3 and TRBJ2-1, with 7 bases identical to TRBD2. V lost 7 bases and J lost 0; bases outside the gene matches: 9. CDR1 is ENHRY and CDR2 is SYGVKD in the germline V gene. The length of the CDR3 is 16 residues. The CDR3 loop reads CAITATGGSSYNEQFF. Here the CDR3 DNA reads TGTGCCATCACGGCGACGGGAGGAAGCTCCTACAATGAGCAGTTCTTC.

V is TRBV7-9 and J is TRBJ2-1; 10 bases are a match to TRBD2. The V gene end was trimmed by 4 bases and the J gene end by 4 bases; junction bases not matched to a gene: 10. Germline V CDR1 and CDR2: SEHNR, FQNEAQ (reference sequence). The CDR3 is made up of 17 amino acids. Written as DNA, the CDR3 is TGTGCCAGCAGCTCCCTAGGTACTAGCGGGACATACAATGAGCAGTTCTTC. Its protein is CASSSLGTSGTYNEQFF.

This sequence joins TRBV12-3 or TRBV12-4 and TRBJ2-2; 10 positions match TRBD2. The CDR3 loop spans 15 amino acids. V was clipped by 3 bases and J by 5 bases; unmatched bases: 3. The CDR3 sequence is CASSFRLAGTGELFF. CDR3 coding DNA: TGTGCCAGCAGTTTCCGACTAGCGGGTACCGGGGAGCTGTTTTTT.